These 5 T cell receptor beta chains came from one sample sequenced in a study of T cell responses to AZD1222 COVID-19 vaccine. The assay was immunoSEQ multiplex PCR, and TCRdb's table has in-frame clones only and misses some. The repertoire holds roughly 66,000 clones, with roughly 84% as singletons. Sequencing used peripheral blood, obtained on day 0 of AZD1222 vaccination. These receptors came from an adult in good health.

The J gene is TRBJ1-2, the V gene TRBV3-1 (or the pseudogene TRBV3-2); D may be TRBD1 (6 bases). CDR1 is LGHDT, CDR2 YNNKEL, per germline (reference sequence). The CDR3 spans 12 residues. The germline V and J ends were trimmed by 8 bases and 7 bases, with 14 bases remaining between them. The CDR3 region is CASENRVAGYTF. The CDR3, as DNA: TGTGCCAGCGAAAACAGGGTTGCTGGCTACACCTTC.

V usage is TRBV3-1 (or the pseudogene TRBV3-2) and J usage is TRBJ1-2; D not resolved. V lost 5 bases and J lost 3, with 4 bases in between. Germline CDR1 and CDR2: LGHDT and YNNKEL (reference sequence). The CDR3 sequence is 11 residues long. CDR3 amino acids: CASSFDYGYTF. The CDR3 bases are TGTGCCAGCAGCTTCGACTATGGCTACACCTTC.

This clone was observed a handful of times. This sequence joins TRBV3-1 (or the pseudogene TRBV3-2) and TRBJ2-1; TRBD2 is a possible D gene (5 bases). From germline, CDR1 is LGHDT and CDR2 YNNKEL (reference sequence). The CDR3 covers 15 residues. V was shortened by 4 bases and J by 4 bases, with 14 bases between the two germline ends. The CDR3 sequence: CASSPSGVWYNEQFF. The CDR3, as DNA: TGTGCCAGCAGCCCCTCCGGGGTTTGGTACAATGAGCAGTTCTTC.

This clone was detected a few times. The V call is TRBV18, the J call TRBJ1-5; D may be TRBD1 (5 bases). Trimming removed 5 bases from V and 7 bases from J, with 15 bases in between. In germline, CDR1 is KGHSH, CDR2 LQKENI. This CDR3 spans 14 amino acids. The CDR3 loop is CASSADRREQPQHF. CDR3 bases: TGTGCCAGCTCAGCTGACAGACGGGAGCAGCCCCAGCATTTT. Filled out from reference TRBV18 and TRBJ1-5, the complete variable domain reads NAGVMQNPRHLVRRRGQEARLRCSPMKGHSHVYWYRQLPEEGLKFMVYLQKENIIDESGMPKERFSAEFPKEGPSILRIQQVVRGDSAAYFCASSADRREQPQHFGDGTRLSIL.

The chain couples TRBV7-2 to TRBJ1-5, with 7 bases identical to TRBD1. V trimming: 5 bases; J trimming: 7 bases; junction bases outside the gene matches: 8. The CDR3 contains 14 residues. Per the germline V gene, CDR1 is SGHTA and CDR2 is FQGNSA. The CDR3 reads CASSLTGDGQPQHF. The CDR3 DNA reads TGTGCCAGCAGCCTAACAGGGGACGGACAGCCCCAGCATTTT.